This entry describes one T cell receptor (beta chain). The data were taken from a study of CD8+CD57+ T cells in acquired aplastic anemia. V was pared by 4 bases and J by 0 bases, with 8 bases between. This CDR3 has 14 residues. The germline gives CDR1 SNHLY, CDR2 FYNNEI. Genomic DNA, serving as template, underwent TCR beta VDJ and CDR3 profiling. TCRdb reprocessed the reads with MiXCR, giving one entry per CDR3 protein. The sample comprises over 150,000 distinct CDR3 sequences, approximately 43% of which are singletons, and about 1.1% rests with the top ten. Material: sorted CD4+, CD8+, or CD8+CD57+ T cells (not recorded which) from PBMCs. This chain connects TRBV2 to TRBJ2-3; D gene uncertain. The TCR sequence derives from a human donor in good health. CDR3 amino acids: CASSVSHSTDTQYF. CDR3 nucleotide sequence: TGTGCCAGCAGTGTCAGCCATAGCACAGATACGCAGTATTTT.